Presented here are 3 T cell receptor beta chains from one specimen sequenced in a study of preoperative IRX-2 immunotherapy in early breast cancer. Treatment meaning: preoperative locoregional IRX-2 cytokine immunotherapy. Some clones are missing from TCRdb's copy, which holds only in-frame ones; the method was immunoSEQ multiplex PCR. The table lists almost 35,000 clones, about 95% of them singletons. Sampling was conducted from a patient treated with IRX-2 immunotherapy. The receptors were sampled from a human donor with breast cancer.

The chain employs TRBV11-2 and TRBJ2-7; D may be TRBD2 (5 bases). With 5 bases removed from V and 1 base from J, the gap between germline ends came to 18 bases. Germline V gives CDR1 SGHAT, CDR2 FQNNGV. This CDR3 is built from 16 residues. The CDR3 loop reads CASSPKKGAQSYEQYF. The CDR3 DNA is TGTGCCAGCAGCCCGAAAAAGGGAGCCCAGTCCTACGAGCAGTACTTC.

The chain is built from TRBV6-6 and TRBJ2-7; D perhaps matches TRBD1 (5 bases). V lost 4 bases to trimming and J lost 6 bases, with 19 bases between them. This CDR3 is 15 amino acids long. Looked up from germline, CDR1 is MNHNY and CDR2 is SVGAGI (reference sequence). CDR3 in DNA: TGTGCCAGCAGTTGGGCGACCTTAGGACAACCCGAGCAGTACTTC. Its translation: CASSWATLGQPEQYF.

The chain recombines TRBV28 with TRBJ1-4; D possibly corresponds to TRBD1 (5 bases). The germline gives CDR1 MDHEN, CDR2 SYDVKM. The CDR3 is made up of 15 amino acids. Trimming removed 3 bases from V and 5 bases from J, with 13 bases in between. CDR3 sequence reads: CASSLSGRRNEKLFF. CDR3 sequence (DNA): TGTGCCAGCAGTTTGTCAGGGCGCAGAAATGAAAAACTGTTTTTT.